Described below is a single T cell receptor beta chain sequence and its context. Its antigen is not known. The junction departs from the called germline gene at one end, perhaps through a read error. This sample is part of a study of identical twins. Germline V lookup: CDR1 SEHNR, CDR2 FQNEAQ (reference sequence). CDR3 length: 16 amino acids. Study results and limitations: Twin pairs' shared out-of-frame alpha sequences were enriched in low generation probability. Analyses of zero insertions could, in part, be confounded by invariant MAIT and iNKT cells.

TCRdb analysed the 5' RACE reads with MiXCR anew, one entry per CDR3 protein. The table includes approximately 230,000 distinct CDR3 sequences, under 8.5% detected once. These data are also associated with another study on T cells expressing NK-cell markers.

Sequenced sample: CD8+ T cells sorted from blood. This chain joins TRBV7-9 and TRBJ2-1, with TRBD2 identical over 12 bases. The TCR originated in a woman aged 18 to 35 in good health. The CDR3: CASSLGALAGGNEHFF. Here the CDR3 DNA reads TGTGCCAGCAGCTTAGGGGCACTAGCGGGAGGTAATGAGCACTTCTTC.